What follows are 26 T cell receptor beta chains derived from one specimen sequenced in a study of T-cell reconstitution after alpha-beta-depleted transplantation in children. TCRbeta library preparation incorporated unique molecular identifiers. TCRdb redid the calling of the PCR reads with MiXCR, one entry per CDR3 protein. The table shows approximately 800,000 distinct CDR3 sequences, with roughly 15% occurring only once. Here the sequenced sample was PBMCs, mostly from graft donor cells, taken 360 days after TCRalphabeta/CD19-depleted stem cell transplant. Receptors originate from a male patient younger than 18 who had a stem cell transplant for acute lymphoblastic leukemia, so the T cells may come from the graft donor.

Ten or more counts support this clonotype. The V and J genes are TRBV5-1 and TRBJ2-2; D gene uncertain. The germline CDR1 and CDR2 sequences are SGHRS and YFSETQ. The length of the CDR3 is 15 residues. V was clipped by 0 bases and J by 5 bases, with 11 bases between them. CDR3 sequence (DNA): TGCGCCAGCAGCTTGGCGGTGGATATGACCGGGGAGCTGTTTTTT. Its translation is CASSLAVDMTGELFF.

Only a few counts were recorded for this clonotype. J is TRBJ2-5 and V is TRBV11-2, with TRBD1 matching over 8 bases. Trimming took 1 base from V and 3 from J; bases not matched to a gene: 4. The V gene's germline CDR1 is SGHAT and CDR2 FQNNGV. CDR3 length: 15 residues. The CDR3 nucleotides are TGTGCCAGCAGCTTAGGGACAGGGCGGGAAGAGACCCAGTACTTC. Protein: CASSLGTGREETQYF.

This rearrangement joins TRBV9 to TRBJ1-2; 8 nucleotides align to TRBD1. This CDR3 region has 11 residues. The V gene end was trimmed by 7 bases and the J gene end by 10 bases; junction bases not matched to a gene: 6. The germline gives CDR1 SGDLS, CDR2 YYNGEE. CDR3 DNA sequence: TGTGCCAGCCAACAGGGGGGATACTACACCTTC. Residues: CASQQGGYYTF.

This clonotype was observed a handful of times. The V gene is TRBV5-5, the J gene TRBJ2-4; a weak D match, TRBD2 (6 bases). Germline lookup yields CDR1 SGHKS and CDR2 YYEKEE (reference sequence). The CDR3 contains 17 residues. The V gene lost 2 bases and the J gene lost 10 bases, with 25 bases spanning the gap. In DNA, the CDR3 is TGTGCCAGCAGCTTCCCCTTGGGACTCCTTAGTTCTGCTATTCAGTACTTC. This translates into CASSFPLGLLSSAIQYF. The full variable domain, rest sourced from reference TRBV5-5 and TRBJ2-4, is DAGVTQSPTHLIKTRGQQVTLRCSPISGHKSVSWYQQVLGQGPQFIFQYYEKEERGRGNFPDRFSARQFPNYSSELNVNALLLGDSALYLCASSFPLGLLSSAIQYFGAGTRLSVL.

At least ten counts were recorded for this clonotype. The J gene is TRBJ2-1, the V gene TRBV5-1, with 13 bases aligning to TRBD2. V gave up 2 bases and J gave up 1 base; unmatched junction bases: 9. Germline V gene data show CDR1 as SGHRS and CDR2 as YFSETQ. CDR3 length: 19 residues. Written as DNA, the CDR3 is TGCGCCAGCAGCTTATTTTATATGACTAGCGGGAGGTCCTACAATGAGCAGTTCTTC. Translation: CASSLFYMTSGRSYNEQFF.

In this sample, this clonotype turned up a few times. The chain carries TRBV3-1 and TRBJ2-7, with 8 bases lining up with TRBD1. This CDR3 comprises 13 residues. In germline, CDR1 is LGHDT, CDR2 YNNKEL (reference sequence). Losses at the gene ends were 2 bases for V and 5 bases for J; bases not matched to a gene: 2. The DNA of the CDR3 is TGTGCCAGCAGCCAACGGACAGGGCACGAGCAGTACTTC. It translates to CASSQRTGHEQYF.

This clonotype was counted a few times. The chain employs TRBV21-1 and TRBJ2-1; the DNA was not compared with TRBD2, the D call given in the table. TRBV21-1 is a pseudogene segment. This CDR3 region has 21 residues. The CDR3 DNA sequence: TGTGCCAGCACCAAACCCATACTTATTGATATAGCGGGAGCGGAGTACAATGAGCAGTTCTTC. This sequence encodes CASTKPILIDIAGAEYNEQFF.

This chain links TRBV18 with TRBJ1-5; TRBD1 is a possible D gene (5 bases). Germline V gene data show CDR1 as KGHSH and CDR2 as LQKENI. V lost 5 bases, J lost 0 bases, and 17 bases lay in between. This CDR3 is 17 amino acids long. CDR3 in DNA: TGTGCCAGCTCAGCCGGACACCTCCTATATAGCAATCAGCCCCAGCATTTT. This translates into CASSAGHLLYSNQPQHF.

V is TRBV3-1 and J is TRBJ2-5, with 8 bases identical to TRBD1. The J segment lost 2 bases and the V segment lost 8 bases, leaving 7 bases of the junction unmatched. Germline CDR1 is LGHDT and CDR2 is YNNKEL (reference sequence). The CDR3 has 14 residues. The DNA for the CDR3 is TGTGCCAGCGGCGAAGACAGGGGACAAGAGACCCAGTACTTC. The encoded protein is CASGEDRGQETQYF.

The V call is TRBV2, the J call TRBJ2-7; tentative D call: TRBD2 (6 bases). V lost 3 bases and J 3 bases, leaving 12 bases between the germline ends. This CDR3 is 14 amino acids long. The germline gives CDR1 SNHLY, CDR2 FYNNEI. The CDR3, as DNA: TGTGCCAGCAGTGACGGACTAACCTACTACGAGCAGTACTTC. Translating it yields CASSDGLTYYEQYF.

The rearrangement links TRBV3-1 to TRBJ2-7, with 7 bases identical to TRBD1. The length of the CDR3 is 16 residues. V was pared by 3 bases and J by 1 base, with 9 bases of the junction left unmatched. Germline lookup yields CDR1 LGHDT and CDR2 YNNKEL (reference sequence). The CDR3 protein is CASSQTGFGWSYEQYF. In nucleotides, the CDR3 is TGTGCCAGCAGCCAGACAGGGTTTGGTTGGTCCTACGAGCAGTACTTC.

The chain couples TRBV27 to TRBJ1-2; D may be TRBD1 (6 bases). Trimming stripped 5 bases from V and 5 bases from J, with 18 bases between. Germline CDR1 and CDR2: MNHEY and SMNVEV (reference sequence). The CDR3 runs 15 residues. CDR3 bases: TGTGCCAGCAGTGCAGGCTCGGGGGCTTGGTATGGCTACACCTTC. Translated, it gives CASSAGSGAWYGYTF.

The chain links TRBV20-1 to TRBJ2-7, with 8 bases aligning to TRBD2. V lost 4 bases to trimming and J lost 0 bases; unmatched junction nucleotides: 8. This CDR3 is built from 15 residues. Per germline, CDR1 DFQATT and CDR2 SNEGSKA (reference sequence). DNA for the CDR3: TGCAGTGCTACCCGGCATAGCGGGATCTCCTACGAGCAGTACTTC. Protein: CSATRHSGISYEQYF.

In its sample, this clonotype was seen a few times. This sequence joins TRBV20-1 and TRBJ2-2; either TRBD1 or TRBD2 may fit D (5 bases each). Germline V lookup: CDR1 DFQATT, CDR2 SNEGSKA (reference sequence). Trimming cost V 5 bases and J 3 bases, with 16 bases left between them. CDR3 length equals 15 residues. The CDR3 here is CSAHRGSWDTGELFF. The CDR3 coding sequence is TGCAGTGCTCATCGGGGCAGCTGGGACACCGGGGAGCTGTTTTTT.

The V and J genes are TRBV9 and TRBJ2-7; D is unclear. Trimming pared 3 bases from V and 6 bases from J, leaving 7 bases between. This CDR3 comprises 11 residues. Per the germline V gene, CDR1 is SGDLS and CDR2 is YYNGEE. The CDR3 loop is CASSGVGEQYF. Written as DNA, the CDR3 is TGTGCCAGCAGCGGGGTAGGCGAGCAGTACTTC.

V is TRBV7-6 and J is TRBJ1-1; D uncertain. From germline, CDR1 is SGHVS and CDR2 FNYEAQ. The V and J ends lost 1 base and 0 bases respectively, with 6 bases between them. The CDR3 totals 14 residues. The CDR3 sequence is CASSLGLVNTEAFF. DNA of the CDR3: TGTGCCAGCAGCTTAGGCTTGGTGAACACTGAAGCTTTCTTT.

This clonotype appeared a few times. The chain links TRBV12-3 or TRBV12-4 to TRBJ1-5; TRBD1 matches at 11 bases. Trimming cost V 6 bases and J 5 bases; bases outside gene matches: 3. The CDR3 runs to 14 residues. In nucleotides, the CDR3 is TGTGCCAGCAGCCGGGACAGGGGGGATCAGCCCCAGCATTTT. Its translation: CASSRDRGDQPQHF.

The V gene is TRBV29-1, the J gene TRBJ2-5; D is perhaps TRBD2 (5 bases). Trimming removed 1 base at V and 4 bases at J, with 16 bases between. The CDR3 totals 15 residues. Looked up from germline, CDR1 is SQVTM and CDR2 is ANQGSEA. CDR3 amino acids: CSVEALRARGETQYF. In DNA, the CDR3 is TGCAGCGTTGAAGCCTTGAGGGCGCGAGGAGAGACCCAGTACTTC.

This clonotype has ten or more counts. The CDR3 sequence: CASSRVGGYEQFF. The CDR3 coding sequence is TGTGCCAGCAGTCGGGTTGGGGGTTATGAGCAGTTCTTC. The rearrangement uses TRBV9 and TRBJ2-1, with D perhaps given as TRBD1 or TRBD2 (5 bases each). Germline-derived CDR1 and CDR2 are SGDLS and YYNGEE. With 5 bases removed from V and 8 bases from J, the gap between germline ends came to 14 bases. The CDR3 length is 13 residues.

This clonotype was detected a few times. V is TRBV15 and J is TRBJ1-5; 9 positions match TRBD1. Germline assignment: CDR1 LNHNV and CDR2 YYDKDF (reference sequence). The CDR3 spans 16 residues. J lost 6 bases, V lost 0 bases, and 6 bases had no gene match. CDR3 loop: CATSRERDRASQPQHF. The DNA of the CDR3 is TGTGCCACCAGCAGAGAACGGGACAGGGCCAGTCAGCCCCAGCATTTT.

This clonotype has more than one count but fewer than ten. The rearrangement joins TRBV6-1 to TRBJ2-2, with 7 bases identical to TRBD2. CDR1 is MNHNS and CDR2 is SASEGT in the germline V gene. V lost 5 bases, J lost 1 base, and 7 bases stayed unmatched. The length of the CDR3 is 16 residues. The CDR3 protein is CASSPSSGMNTGELFF. The DNA of the CDR3 is TGTGCCAGCAGTCCTTCTAGCGGAATGAACACCGGGGAGCTGTTTTTT.

This clonotype came up a few times. CDR3 in DNA: TGCGCCAGCAGCCAGAGCCGACAGATAGAGACCCAGTACTTC. This sequence encodes CASSQSRQIETQYF. The V and J genes are TRBV4-1 and TRBJ2-5, with D possibly TRBD1 on 5 matching bases. The length of the CDR3 is 14 residues. Trimming took off 3 bases at V and 4 bases at J, with 12 bases between the two ends. Germline loops: CDR1 MGHRA, CDR2 YSYEKL.

The V gene is TRBV7-8, the J gene TRBJ1-2; D uncertain. CDR1 and CDR2 (germline): SGHVS, FQNEAQ. Trimming removed 3 bases at V and 6 bases at J, with 8 bases between. The CDR3 spans 12 residues. The CDR3 region is CASSLSFHGYTF. The CDR3 nucleotides are TGTGCCAGCAGCTTGAGCTTTCATGGCTACACCTTC.

This clonotype has only a few counts. V usage is TRBV4-1 and J usage is TRBJ2-7, with TRBD2 identical over 10 bases. This CDR3 has 18 residues. V was pared by 4 bases and J by 3 bases, with 15 bases of the junction left unmatched. Germline V gene lookup returns CDR1 MGHRA and CDR2 YSYEKL. The CDR3 DNA reads as TGCGCCAGCAGCCTCTTACCCAGCGGGAGGGCCGCAGGCTACGAGCAGTACTTC. Translation gives CASSLLPSGRAAGYEQYF.

The V and J genes are TRBV2 and TRBJ2-3; no firm D call. CDR1 and CDR2 (germline): SNHLY, FYNNEI. The CDR3 is 15 residues long. V was trimmed by 3 bases and J by 4 bases, leaving 14 bases between them. The CDR3: CASSERSLTSDTQYF. DNA of the CDR3: TGTGCCAGCAGTGAGCGTAGTTTGACCTCAGATACGCAGTATTTT.

This clonotype was counted between two and nine times. V gene TRBV4-1 combines with J gene TRBJ2-3, with 13 nucleotides matching TRBD2. CDR3 length: 18 amino acids. The germline V gene has CDR1 MGHRA and CDR2 YSYEKL. Trimming cost V 0 bases and J 5 bases; bases outside gene matches: 8. CDR3 nucleotide sequence: TGCGCCAGCAGCCAAGATATCAGACTAGCGGGGGGAGGAGATACGCAGTATTTT. Protein: CASSQDIRLAGGGDTQYF.